This passage covers 29 T cell receptor beta chains from one sample sequenced in a study of human T cells and chemical hapten exposure. TCRdb reanalysed the RACE reads using MiXCR and keeps one entry per CDR3 protein. The sample has more than 100,000 distinct CDR3 sequences; about 13% are singletons. The sample's time point: pre-sensitization, week 0. The treatment denotes: therapeutic diphenylcyclopropenone sensitization with weekly scalp DPC. Sequences were derived from whole blood, sampled in connection with sensitization to the hapten diphenylcyclopropenone (DPC). These receptors were collected from a woman aged 18-30 years with alopecia areata. Some clones in this sample may be carry-over from other donors' samples.

This clonotype was detected ten times or more. The chain carries TRBV6-5 and TRBJ1-1; TRBD1 matches at 7 bases. With V trimmed by 4 bases and J by 7 bases, 9 bases remained unmatched. The CDR3 length is 14 residues. Germline values: CDR1 MNHEY, CDR2 SVGAGI. The CDR3 sequence: CASSFGVRDSEAFF. The DNA of the CDR3 is TGTGCCAGCAGTTTCGGAGTCCGGGACAGTGAAGCTTTCTTT.

The sample holds a few counts of this clonotype. The chain employs TRBV5-4 and TRBJ2-7; 8 nucleotides match TRBD2. This CDR3 contains 15 residues. Germline values: CDR1 SGHNT, CDR2 YYREEE (reference sequence). With 0 bases clipped from V and 7 bases from J, the junction kept 9 bases outside the gene matches. The CDR3 loop is CASSLVRGAPTEQYF. As DNA, the CDR3 is TGTGCCAGCAGCTTGGTGCGGGGGGCCCCCACGGAGCAGTACTTC.

This clonotype was counted a few times. The chain combines TRBV7-2 with TRBJ2-1; tentatively, D is TRBD1 (6 bases). CDR3 length: 13 residues. Germline CDR1 reads SGHTA; CDR2 reads FQGNSA. The V end lost 4 bases, the J end lost 14 bases, and 18 bases lay between the germline ends. CDR3 sequence reads: CASSSRTDLVEFF. The CDR3 nucleotides are TGTGCCAGCAGCTCCCGGACAGACCTTGTGGAGTTCTTC.

This clonotype was recorded a few times. This sequence joins TRBV7-2 and TRBJ2-3; 9 bases agree with TRBD2. This CDR3 has 16 residues. J lost 3 bases, V lost 5 bases, and 9 bases had no gene match. Germline V gives CDR1 SGHTA, CDR2 FQGNSA. The CDR3 DNA reads as TGTGCCAGCAGCCTTGCTGCTAGCGGGGTTACAGATACGCAGTATTTT. Encoded protein: CASSLAASGVTDTQYF.

The chain is built from TRBV11-2 and TRBJ2-5; D gene ambiguous. Germline V gives CDR1 SGHAT, CDR2 FQNNGV. V was trimmed by 5 bases and J by 4 bases, leaving 17 bases between them. The CDR3 extends over 15 amino acids. As DNA, the CDR3 is TGTGCCAGCAGCCCAGCGCCCGGAAGGGCAGAGACCCAGTACTTC. This encodes CASSPAPGRAETQYF.

This clonotype turned up a few times. The genes are TRBV7-2 and TRBJ1-6; D ambiguous. The germline V and J ends were trimmed by 3 bases and 10 bases, with 13 bases remaining between them. Germline lookup yields CDR1 SGHTA and CDR2 FQGNSA. The CDR3 contains 14 residues. CDR3 in amino acids: CASSFLGRESPLHF. The DNA of the CDR3 is TGTGCCAGCAGCTTTCTAGGGAGGGAGTCACCCCTCCACTTT.

This clonotype was counted only a few times. J is TRBJ2-6 and V is TRBV6-5, with D perhaps assigned TRBD1 or TRBD2 (5 bases each). The CDR3 sequence is 15 residues long. CDR1 MNHEY and CDR2 SVGAGI come from the germline V gene. The germline V and J ends were trimmed by 2 bases and 1 base, with 6 bases remaining between them. CDR3 sequence: CASSYGGSGANVLTF. CDR3 sequence (DNA): TGTGCCAGCAGTTACGGGGGATCTGGGGCCAACGTCCTGACTTTC.

This clonotype was recorded at least ten times. The chain links TRBV5-1 to TRBJ2-3, with D perhaps matching TRBD2 (7 bases). This CDR3 is built from 18 residues. Germline CDR1 is SGHRS and CDR2 is YFSETQ. The V end lost 4 bases, the J end lost 0 bases, and 21 bases lay between the germline ends. CDR3 loop: CASSPRGGGTASTDTQYF. In DNA, the CDR3 is TGCGCCAGCAGCCCGCGAGGCGGGGGCACCGCTAGCACAGATACGCAGTATTTT. The entire variable domain, with the rest obtained from reference TRBV5-1 and TRBJ2-3, is as follows: KAGVTQTPRYLIKTRGQQVTLSCSPISGHRSVSWYQQTPGQGLQFLFEYFSETQRNKGNFPGRFSGRQFSNSRSEMNVSTLELGDSALYLCASSPRGGGTASTDTQYFGPGTRLTVL.

The chain is built from TRBV7-2 and TRBJ2-5, with a tentative D call TRBD2 (5 bases). This CDR3 has 13 amino acids. Per germline, CDR1 SGHTA and CDR2 FQGNSA. V was cut by 2 bases and J by 5 bases, with 9 bases left in between. DNA of the CDR3: TGTGCCAGCAGCTTAACTAGACTGGAGACCCAGTACTTC. Its translation: CASSLTRLETQYF.

The V gene is TRBV9, the J gene TRBJ2-5; 11 nucleotides match TRBD1. V was pared by 3 bases and J by 5 bases, with 9 bases of the junction left unmatched. From germline, CDR1 is SGDLS and CDR2 YYNGEE. The CDR3 extends over 16 amino acids. The CDR3 is CASSARDRGLEETQYF. In nucleotides, the CDR3 is TGTGCCAGCAGCGCCCGGGACAGGGGGTTGGAGGAGACCCAGTACTTC.

V and J are TRBV11-1 and TRBJ2-3; weak D call: TRBD1 (6 bases). The length of the CDR3 is 14 residues. Germline V lookup: CDR1 SGHAT, CDR2 FQDESV (reference sequence). V gave up 2 bases and J gave up 8 bases, with 14 bases separating them. CDR3 DNA sequence: TGTGCCAGCAGCTTACCCCGGACAGTTGTTACGCAGTATTTT. This gives the protein CASSLPRTVVTQYF.

This clonotype was counted between two and nine times. V usage is TRBV20-1 and J usage is TRBJ2-1; D unresolved. The CDR3 is made up of 15 amino acids. Germline CDR1 reads DFQATT; CDR2 reads SNEGSKA (reference sequence). Trimming took off 7 bases at V and 6 bases at J, with 22 bases between the two ends. The CDR3 DNA is TGCAGTGTCAGAGCTACGGGCGTTGTAAGCAATGAGCAGTTCTTC. This translates into CSVRATGVVSNEQFF.

This clonotype was seen many times. V usage is TRBV6-5 and J usage is TRBJ1-1; 9 bases agree with TRBD1. V shed 7 bases and J 6 bases; nucleotides not matched to a gene: 12. Per the germline V gene, CDR1 is MNHEY and CDR2 is SVGAGI. The CDR3 length is 15 residues. Written as DNA, the CDR3 is TGTGCCAGCACCAATCGTGGGACAGGGCGACCTGAAGCTTTCTTT. Translation: CASTNRGTGRPEAFF.

The sample holds a few counts of this clonotype. This chain connects TRBV7-3 to TRBJ2-1; 9 bases line up with TRBD1. CDR1 and CDR2 (germline): SGHTA, FQGTGA. J gave up 6 bases and V 5 bases, and 8 bases lay outside the gene matches. CDR3 length equals 15 residues. The CDR3 sequence is CASSRTGTGTNEQFF. CDR3 bases: TGTGCCAGCAGCCGTACCGGGACAGGGACCAATGAGCAGTTCTTC.

This clonotype was picked up a small number of times. The chain joins TRBV11-2 to TRBJ2-3; weak D call: TRBD2 (5 bases). Germline V lookup: CDR1 SGHAT, CDR2 FQNNGV. The CDR3 is made up of 14 amino acids. V shed 2 bases and J shed 4 bases, with 10 bases lying between them. The CDR3 loop is CASSLTVGADTQYF. CDR3 sequence (DNA): TGTGCCAGCAGCTTAACTGTCGGGGCAGATACGCAGTATTTT.

V usage is TRBV28 and J usage is TRBJ1-6, with D possibly TRBD1 on 5 matching bases. The CDR3 loop spans 14 amino acids. Germline CDR1 reads MDHEN; CDR2 reads SYDVKM. Deletions cut 3 bases from V and 7 bases from J, with 10 bases between. DNA for the CDR3: TGTGCCAGCAGTTTCAGGGACTGGAATTCACCCCTCCACTTT. It is translated as CASSFRDWNSPLHF.

This clonotype showed up just a few times. This rearrangement joins TRBV28 to TRBJ2-1; no reliable D call. Germline CDR1 MDHEN, CDR2 SYDVKM. There are 15 residues in the CDR3. V was clipped by 3 bases and J by 9 bases, with 18 bases between them. The CDR3 DNA reads as TGTGCCAGCAGTTTCAATACCGTTGTAGCAAGTGAGCAGTTCTTC. Its protein product is CASSFNTVVASEQFF.

Here the CDR3 DNA reads TGCAGTGCTGCGGTCCTGAACACCGGGGAGCTGTTTTTT. Translated: CSAAVLNTGELFF. The V gene is TRBV20-1, the J gene TRBJ2-2; no firm D call. Trimming removed 5 bases at V and 1 base at J, with 8 bases between. Germline V gene lookup returns CDR1 DFQATT and CDR2 SNEGSKA (reference sequence). The CDR3 contains 13 residues.

The genes are TRBV6-4 and TRBJ2-7, with D perhaps matching TRBD1 (6 bases). V was trimmed by 7 bases and J by 5 bases, leaving 21 bases between them. Germline V gene data show CDR1 as MRHNA and CDR2 as SNTAGT. This CDR3 comprises 15 residues. In nucleotides, the CDR3 is TGTGCCAGCACCCCGTTTACCCCGACAGGAGACGAGCAGTACTTC. It encodes CASTPFTPTGDEQYF.

J is TRBJ1-2 and V is TRBV2; D remains unclear. There are 9 residues in the CDR3. Per germline, CDR1 SNHLY and CDR2 FYNNEI. Trimming removed 10 bases at V and 7 bases at J, with 7 bases between. The CDR3, as DNA: TGTGCCAAAGTGGGTGGCTACACCTTC. It yields the protein CAKVGGYTF. The whole variable domain, remainder taken from reference TRBV2 and TRBJ1-2, is EPEVTQTPSHQVTQMGQEVILRCVPISNHLYFYWYRQILGQKVEFLVSFYNNEISEKSEIFDDQFSVERPDGSNFTLKIRSTKLEDSAMYFCAKVGGYTFGSGTRLTVV.

This rearrangement joins TRBV5-5 to TRBJ1-2; TRBD1 agrees at 9 bases. The CDR3 loop spans 17 amino acids. V shed 2 bases and J 4 bases; nucleotides not matched to a gene: 12. Germline lookup yields CDR1 SGHKS and CDR2 YYEKEE (reference sequence). Here the CDR3 DNA reads TGTGCCAGCAGCTTACTAGGGACAGGGCCCGGTTCCTATGGCTACACCTTC. Translating it yields CASSLLGTGPGSYGYTF.

This clonotype was counted only a few times. The rearrangement uses TRBV5-1 and TRBJ1-5; perhaps TRBD1 as D (5 bases). Germline V gene data show CDR1 as SGHRS and CDR2 as YFSETQ. The CDR3 runs 15 residues. V was trimmed by 0 bases and J by 1 base, leaving 8 bases between them. The DNA for the CDR3 is TGCGCCAGCAGCTTGGAAGGGGAAAGCAATCAGCCCCAGCATTTT. Protein: CASSLEGESNQPQHF.

The V and J genes are TRBV18 and TRBJ1-2; tentatively, D is TRBD1 (6 bases). The germline V and J ends were trimmed by 6 bases and 0 bases, with 17 bases remaining between them. The length of the CDR3 is 16 residues. From germline, CDR1 is KGHSH and CDR2 LQKENI. CDR3 nucleotides: TGTGCCAGCTCCCCGGACAGACCACCTCCTAACTATGGCTACACCTTC. It translates to CASSPDRPPPNYGYTF.

This chain joins TRBV6-5 and TRBJ1-3; 9 nucleotides line up with TRBD1. CDR1 is MNHEY and CDR2 is SVGAGI in the germline V gene. With V trimmed by 8 bases and J by 2 bases, 10 bases remained unmatched. CDR3 length equals 16 residues. For the CDR3, the DNA is TGTGCCAGCCGCGGGGGGACAGGGCTAACTGGAAACACCATATATTTT. It encodes CASRGGTGLTGNTIYF.

This clonotype was counted ten times or more. The V and J genes are TRBV19 and TRBJ2-7, with D unresolved. V lost 4 bases and J lost 6, with 16 bases in between. The CDR3 extends over 14 amino acids. CDR1 LNHDA and CDR2 SQIVND come from the germline V gene (reference sequence). CDR3 nucleotides: TGTGCCAGTAGTACCCTGGGCCCCCCCGGCGAGCAGTACTTC. Its protein is CASSTLGPPGEQYF.

The gene calls are TRBV11-2 and TRBJ2-3, with TRBD2 matching over 7 bases. Unmatched junction bases numbered 9, after V lost 7 bases and J lost 2 bases. CDR1 and CDR2 (germline): SGHAT, FQNNGV. The CDR3 consists of 15 residues. This chain's CDR3 is CASTGYSGSTDTQYF. CDR3 coding DNA: TGTGCCAGCACGGGGTATAGCGGGTCCACAGATACGCAGTATTTT. Looking up the rest from reference TRBV11-2 and TRBJ2-3 gives the full variable domain: EAGVAQSPRYKIIEKRQSVAFWCNPISGHATLYWYQQILGQGPKLLIQFQNNGVVDDSQLPKDRFSAERLKGVDSTLKIQPAKLEDSAVYLCASTGYSGSTDTQYFGPGTRLTVL.

This clonotype has more than one count but fewer than ten. The chain couples TRBV5-1 to TRBJ1-1, with D possibly matching TRBD1 (6 bases). V lost 0 bases and J 3 bases, leaving 24 bases between the germline ends. Germline V gives CDR1 SGHRS, CDR2 YFSETQ. The CDR3 is 19 amino acids. CDR3 in DNA: TGCGCCAGCAGCTTGGCCGGATCGAGAACAGGGCGGACGGACACTGAAGCTTTCTTT. It translates to CASSLAGSRTGRTDTEAFF.

The chain employs TRBV7-2 and TRBJ1-6, with D possibly being TRBD1 (5 bases). Germline lookup yields CDR1 SGHTA and CDR2 FQGNSA. The ends were cut back, 5 bases at V and 10 bases at J, with 21 bases in the middle. This CDR3 has 16 amino acids. The CDR3 DNA reads TGTGCCAGCAGCCACCAGCCCCCGGGGCATAGCTCACCCCTCCACTTT. Encoded protein: CASSHQPPGHSSPLHF.

The chain carries TRBV18 and TRBJ1-1; TRBD1 might be the D (6 bases). The CDR3 has 14 residues. Trimming took 4 bases from V and 4 from J, leaving 13 bases between them. Germline-derived CDR1 and CDR2 are KGHSH and LQKENI. The CDR3 DNA follows: TGTGCCAGCTCACTACAGGGCCATGGCACTGAAGCTTTCTTT. Its protein product is CASSLQGHGTEAFF.